This TCR beta chain was found in a study of blood T cell repertoires in COVID-19. Study-level information: Acute and convalescent COVID-19 samples came from the United States, Italy and Spain.

In its sample, this clone was seen a few times. In Seattle, patients joined the study during active infection and were tracked longitudinally. The CDR3 has 16 amino acids. Germline V CDR1 and CDR2: SQVTM, ANQGSEA. Germline trimming cut 5 bases from V and 1 base from J; bases unmatched to any gene: 6. Authors' analysis steps: Amplification from reference gene primers served as the basis for estimated nucleated cell counts. Sequencing used immunoSEQ multiplex PCR; TCRdb keeps in-frame clones, though not all of them. Clone size and the V and J calls come from that table; the DNA yielded D and trimming. This sample has roughly 300,000 clones, with about nine tenths found just once.

The chain joins TRBV29-1 to TRBJ2-2; TRBD1 aligns across 11 bases. This receptor was taken from a young woman with COVID-19, enrolled during active disease. The source material was peripheral blood. CDR3 nucleotides: TGCAGCGTTCGCGGACAGGGGGCTATGAACACCGGGGAGCTGTTTTTT. As protein: CSVRGQGAMNTGELFF.